This T cell receptor (beta chain) was observed in a study of T cell changes during pregnancy in multiple sclerosis. Assay used: immunoSEQ multiplex PCR; TCRdb lists only in-frame clones, some missing. The sample lists about 79,000 clones; 75% to 95% were seen once. Trimming stripped 5 bases from V and 6 bases from J, with 10 bases between. The CDR3 has 12 amino acids. Germline CDR1 SGHTA, CDR2 FQGTGA. The clonotype originates from a female donor with multiple sclerosis, enrolled in a pregnancy study. Source: CD4+ T cells from peripheral blood mononuclear cells, taken in the second trimester of pregnancy. This chain links TRBV7-3 with TRBJ1-1; D possibly corresponds to TRBD1 (5 bases). The CDR3 region has the DNA TGTGCCAGCAGCGTCCAGGGTCCTGAAGCTTTCTTT. Translating it yields CASSVQGPEAFF.